These 25 T cell receptor beta chains share one sample of origin, sequenced in a study of molecular identifiers for immune sequencing clone quantification. One entry per CDR3 protein, called by TCRdb with MiXCR from the PCR reads. The sample has a few hundred thousand distinct CDR3 sequences; about 22% are singletons. Sequencing input: naive CD8+ T cells from blood, with Jurkat cell RNA spiked in. Subset given: FACS-sorted CD8+CD4-CCR7+CD45RA+ naive T cells. Every receptor here comes from a human donor in good health. Some libraries in this study had Jurkat cell RNA spiked in.

The chain is built from TRBV7-6 and TRBJ2-7; D is perhaps TRBD2 (6 bases). Germline CDR1 and CDR2: SGHVS and FNYEAQ. There are 15 residues in the CDR3. Trimming pared 5 bases from V and 0 bases from J, leaving 14 bases between. The CDR3 region has the DNA TGTGCCAGCAGCCCGACCGCGGGGTCCTCCTACGAGCAGTACTTC. This encodes CASSPTAGSSYEQYF.

This clonotype came up a few times. Here the CDR3 reads CAATAGQSYGYTF. In DNA form, the CDR3 reads TGTGCCGCAACCGCGGGACAGAGCTATGGCTACACCTTC. The genes are TRBV6-5 and TRBJ1-2; 7 bases map to TRBD1. V lost 11 bases, J lost 4 bases, and 10 bases stayed unmatched. Germline CDR1 MNHEY, CDR2 SVGAGI. The CDR3 is made up of 13 amino acids.

Regarding this clonotype: A much bigger clone sits one base away, suggesting this may be a read error. The gene calls are TRBV5-5 and TRBJ1-5; possibly TRBD1 for D (6 bases). V lost 7 bases, J lost 5 bases, and 16 bases lay in between. CDR3 length: 14 amino acids. Per the germline V gene, CDR1 is SGHKS and CDR2 is YYEKEE (reference sequence). CDR3 region: CASGHRTEDQPQHF. The CDR3 DNA sequence: TGTGCCAGCGGCCATAGGACAGAGGATCAGCCCCAGCATTTT.

The table lists this clonotype with many counts. The chain couples TRBV4-3 to TRBJ1-1, with D unresolved. This CDR3 is 14 amino acids long. V lost 5 bases, J lost 0 bases, and 10 bases lay in between. Germline CDR1 and CDR2: LGHNA and YSLEER. DNA of the CDR3: TGCGCCAGCAGCTCGTCCCGGATGAACACTGAAGCTTTCTTT. It specifies CASSSSRMNTEAFF.

A remark on this clonotype: Since no conserved phenylalanine or tryptophan closes the CDR3, a read error is the likely cause. The V gene is TRBV29-1, the J gene TRBJ2-7; 9 bases match TRBD1. V lost 7 bases and J lost 2; bases outside the gene matches: 6. CDR3 length equals 13 residues. Germline CDR1 reads SQVTM; CDR2 reads ANQGSEA. The CDR3: CSAAGTGPYEQYS. The CDR3 DNA follows: TGCAGCGCTGCTGGGACAGGGCCCTACGAGCAGTACTCC.

A few counts support this clonotype. The rearrangement joins TRBV30 to TRBJ2-7, with 7 bases fitting TRBD1. V lost 2 bases to trimming and J lost 6 bases; unmatched junction nucleotides: 4. CDR3 length equals 12 residues. The germline V gene encodes CDR1 GTSNPN and CDR2 SVGIG (reference sequence). Written as DNA, the CDR3 is TGTGCCTGGAGTCCGACAGGGATCGAGCAGTACTTC. The encoded protein is CAWSPTGIEQYF.

This clonotype was seen at least ten times. The rearrangement joins TRBV4-3 to TRBJ2-1, with a possible D match to TRBD2 (5 bases). The CDR3 covers 16 residues. Trimming shortened V by 0 bases and J by 5 bases, and 14 bases separated the two germline ends. CDR1 and CDR2 from the germline V gene are LGHNA and YSLEER. The CDR3: CASSQDYASRDNEQFF. As DNA, the CDR3 is TGCGCCAGCAGCCAAGATTATGCTAGCAGAGACAATGAGCAGTTCTTC.

This clonotype has a count of ten or more. This chain joins TRBV9 and TRBJ2-7; no definite D call. Germline-derived CDR1 and CDR2 are SGDLS and YYNGEE. CDR3 length: 10 amino acids. Trimming stripped 9 bases from V and 9 bases from J, with 13 bases between. CDR3: CATQYTGQYF. The CDR3 DNA reads as TGTGCCACCCAATATACGGGGCAGTACTTC.

This clonotype is a singleton in its sample. A much larger clone differs by one base, so this may be a read error. This sequence joins TRBV11-2 and TRBJ2-7, with TRBD1 matching over 7 bases. Germline lookup yields CDR1 SGHAT and CDR2 FQNNGV. There are 14 residues in the CDR3. CDR3 region: CASGPTGFSFEQYF. CDR3 in DNA: TGTGCCAGCGGCCCGACAGGGTTTTCCTTCGAGCAGTACTTC.

This clonotype was detected a few times. V is TRBV28 and J is TRBJ2-7; D might be TRBD1 or TRBD2, each matching 5 bases. Germline V lookup: CDR1 MDHEN, CDR2 SYDVKM. V shed 6 bases and J shed 1 base, with 16 bases lying between them. This CDR3 has 15 residues. The CDR3 protein is CASSLRGVLSYEQYF. In DNA, the CDR3 is TGTGCCAGCAGCCTTCGAGGGGTGCTTTCCTACGAGCAGTACTTC.

This clonotype was counted ten times or more. The V and J genes are TRBV5-5 and TRBJ2-3; 10 bases agree with TRBD2. CDR3 length equals 15 residues. Losses at the gene ends were 0 bases for V and 4 bases for J; bases not matched to a gene: 2. The germline gives CDR1 SGHKS, CDR2 YYEKEE (reference sequence). CDR3 in DNA: TGTGCCAGCAGCTTGGCGAGCGGGGGGGCAGATACGCAGTATTTT. It encodes CASSLASGGADTQYF.

This chain uses TRBV6-6 with TRBJ2-1, with 14 nucleotides matching TRBD2. The V segment lost 5 bases and the J segment 8 bases; nucleotides outside the gene matches: 5. CDR3 length: 15 residues. Germline V CDR1 and CDR2: MNHNY, SVGAGI (reference sequence). The CDR3: CASSPTSGGAHEQFF. CDR3 in DNA: TGTGCCAGCAGTCCGACTAGCGGGGGGGCCCATGAGCAGTTCTTC.

Many counts were recorded for this clonotype. This chain uses TRBV5-1 with TRBJ1-2; D uncertain. V was pared by 5 bases and J by 3 bases, with 11 bases between. CDR3 length: 13 amino acids. CDR1 SGHRS and CDR2 YFSETQ come from the germline V gene. As DNA, the CDR3 is TGCGCCAGCAGACCGGAGCAGTACTATGGCTACACCTTC. The encoded protein is CASRPEQYYGYTF.

This clonotype was seen only once. Compared with germline, one end of the junction differs, possibly owing to a read error. The chain carries TRBV4-3 and TRBJ2-7, with TRBD2 identical over 7 bases. The germline V gene has CDR1 LGHNA and CDR2 YSLEER. The CDR3 totals 14 residues. CDR3 in DNA: TGCGCCAGCAGCCAAGGGGAGGGGCGCTACGGGCAGTACTTC. Translation: CASSQGEGRYGQYF.

Written as DNA, the CDR3 is TGTGCCAGCAGTCCGGGCTCGAATGCCGGGGAGCTGTTTTTT. This translates into CASSPGSNAGELFF. This chain joins TRBV2 and TRBJ2-2, with D unclear. This CDR3 has 14 amino acids. CDR1 and CDR2 from the germline V gene are SNHLY and FYNNEI. The germline V and J ends were trimmed by 5 bases and 6 bases, with 13 bases remaining between them.

This clonotype came up many times. The rearrangement links TRBV7-9 to TRBJ2-7; a weak D match, TRBD1 (5 bases). CDR1 and CDR2 (germline): SEHNR, FQNEAQ (reference sequence). The CDR3 has 15 residues. Trimming shortened V by 5 bases and J by 3 bases, and 17 bases separated the two germline ends. The CDR3 sequence is CASSPNQDSLYEQYF. CDR3 DNA: TGTGCCAGCAGCCCTAACCAAGACAGTCTCTACGAGCAGTACTTC.

This clonotype was found many times. J is TRBJ2-3 and V is TRBV12-5; 13 nucleotides agree with TRBD2. J was trimmed by 5 bases and V by 1 base; bases with no gene match: 6. CDR1 and CDR2 from the germline V gene are LGHNT and FRNRAP. The CDR3 contains 17 residues. CDR3 residues: CASGLALAGGLVDTQYF. As DNA, the CDR3 is TGTGCTAGTGGTTTGGCACTAGCGGGGGGGCTTGTAGATACGCAGTATTTT.

This clonotype was observed a few times. V usage is TRBV2 and J usage is TRBJ1-5; no definite D call. The CDR3 runs 16 residues. V lost 4 bases and J 0 bases, leaving 13 bases between the germline ends. Germline V gene sequence: CDR1 SNHLY, CDR2 FYNNEI. The CDR3 spells CASSGRVTYSNQPQHF. The CDR3 nucleotides are TGTGCCAGCAGTGGCCGGGTTACATATAGCAATCAGCCCCAGCATTTT.

This clonotype was counted ten times or more. The chain carries TRBV4-1 and TRBJ2-5, with D possibly TRBD2 on 6 matching bases. The V gene lost 0 bases and the J gene lost 7 bases, with 24 bases spanning the gap. The length of the CDR3 is 18 residues. Germline CDR1 is MGHRA and CDR2 is YSYEKL. CDR3 in amino acids: CASSQDLIGASAGGTQYF. Written as DNA, the CDR3 is TGCGCCAGCAGCCAAGATCTTATAGGGGCTAGCGCTGGAGGGACCCAGTACTTC.

About this clonotype: Its ends do not fully match the called genes, so a read error is possible. The rearrangement links TRBV12-3 or TRBV12-4 to TRBJ1-2, with D tentatively TRBD1 (6 bases). This CDR3 is 14 amino acids long. Here the CDR3 reads CASSLAAGDYDYTF. The CDR3 region has the DNA TGTGCCAGCAGTTTAGCGGCAGGGGACTATGACTACACCTTC.

Regarding this clonotype: A much larger clonotype is one base distant, so this may be a read error. V usage is TRBV5-1 and J usage is TRBJ2-6, with D tentatively TRBD1 (5 bases). CDR3 length: 14 residues. Germline V lookup: CDR1 SGHRS, CDR2 YFSETQ. The CDR3 DNA follows: TGCGCCAGCAGCTATTTGAGTGGGGCCAACGTCCTGGCTTTC. Its protein product is CASSYLSGANVLAF.

This clonotype was found a few times. The chain employs TRBV4-2 and TRBJ2-6, with D unresolved. The germline CDR1 and CDR2 sequences are LGHNA and YNFKEQ. The V and J ends lost 0 bases and 0 bases respectively, with 6 bases between them. This CDR3 contains 16 residues. The CDR3 nucleotides read TGTGCCAGCAGCCAAGATCAGTACTCTGGGGCCAACGTCCTGACTTTC. As protein: CASSQDQYSGANVLTF.

This clonotype was observed at least ten times. The V call is TRBV29-1, the J call TRBJ2-5; 7 bases map to TRBD1. Germline CDR1 and CDR2: SQVTM and ANQGSEA. The trim removed 4 bases at V and 4 bases at J, leaving 6 bases unmatched. CDR3 size: 13 residues. In nucleotides, the CDR3 is TGCAGCGTTGCATTACAGGGGAGAGAGACCCAGTACTTC. Its translation: CSVALQGRETQYF.

A few counts support this clonotype. This chain joins TRBV9 and TRBJ2-2; D unresolved. Per germline, CDR1 SGDLS and CDR2 YYNGEE. V was trimmed by 3 bases and J by 5 bases, leaving 11 bases between them. The CDR3 runs to 14 residues. The CDR3 sequence is CASSAFRQTGELFF. The CDR3 DNA reads as TGTGCCAGCAGCGCATTTCGACAAACCGGGGAGCTGTTTTTT. Looking up the rest from reference TRBV9 and TRBJ2-2 gives the full variable domain: DSGVTQTPKHLITATGQRVTLRCSPRSGDLSVYWYQQSLDQGLQFLIQYYNGEERAKGNILERFSAQQFPDLHSELNLSSLELGDSALYFCASSAFRQTGELFFGEGSRLTVL.

Comments on this clonotype: A much bigger clone sits one base away, suggesting this may be a read error. This chain links TRBV13 with TRBJ2-3; 9 bases agree with TRBD2. This CDR3 is built from 16 residues. V was pared by 5 bases and J by 4 bases, with 10 bases of the junction left unmatched. Germline CDR1 PRHDT, CDR2 FYEKMQ (reference sequence). CDR3 nucleotide sequence: TGTGCCAGCAGCCCTCCAGGACTAGCGAGATCAGATACGCAGTATTTT. It encodes CASSPPGLARSDTQYF.